This T cell receptor beta chain derives from a study of T cell changes during pregnancy in multiple sclerosis. Repertoires were generated with immunoSEQ multiplex PCR, while TCRdb's copy carries only in-frame clones and drops some. This sample has under 60,000 clones; roughly 92% occur once, and the top ten carry 0.37%. CDR3 length: 12 amino acids. Trimming at V came to 3 bases and at J to 10 bases, leaving 2 bases not matched to a gene. Looked up from germline, CDR1 is GTSNPN and CDR2 is SVGIG (reference sequence). The rearrangement uses TRBV30 and TRBJ2-5, with TRBD2 matching 13 bases. The material was CD4+ T cells from peripheral blood mononuclear cells, obtained in the second trimester of pregnancy. The receptor was derived from a female donor in good health, enrolled as a control in a pregnancy study. The CDR3 region has the DNA TGTGCCTGGAGGACTAGCGGGGGGAACCAGTACTTC. This sequence encodes CAWRTSGGNQYF.